This T cell receptor beta chain was captured in a study of cytomegalovirus exposure and HLA in healthy donors. The CDR3 totals 15 residues. V dropped 8 bases and J dropped 1; count of bases not matched to a gene: 9. Germline loops: CDR1 SGHTA, CDR2 FQGNSA. Regarding this clone: Its antigen remains unknown.

Study findings and constraints: Previous analysis showed most TCR beta V segments were productive about 87% or about 30% of the time. In a later analysis, HLA-associated TCR beta chains were more clonally expanded than equally common others. It was confirmed in vitro that a few of the CMV-associated chains were specific for CMV antigens.

PCR involved 60 Vbeta and 13 Jbeta primers. Method: immunoSEQ multiplex PCR; TCRdb's copy keeps in-frame clones and lacks some. The sample records fewer than 120,000 clones, 76% being singletons. The sequenced sample was PBMCs. The source of this sequence is a man aged 25 to 45 in good health and CMV-seropositive. The J gene is TRBJ1-1, the V gene TRBV7-2, with 8 bases aligning to TRBD1. The DNA of the CDR3 is TGTGCCAGCGGCCCTACAGGGGGAGAGAACACTGAAGCTTTCTTT. This translates into CASGPTGGENTEAFF.